This T cell receptor beta chain was profiled in a study of T cell responses to AZD1222 COVID-19 vaccine. Whole-study findings and limits: Clonal diversity may have been underestimated in mostly white British donors. After the peak T cell response, and only then, were repertoires sampled. Among vaccine-associated CD4 TCRs, coverage spanned spike, with dominance at 160-218 and 743-854. Seropositivity was recorded at baseline in only 6 or 7 AZD1222 recipients.

The assay was immunoSEQ multiplex PCR, and TCRdb's table has in-frame clones only and misses some. The table shows 150,000 to 200,000 clones, with roughly nine tenths occurring only once. A word on this clone: Its specificity is not known.

This CDR3 has 15 residues. Germline CDR1 is SGHNT and CDR2 is YYREEE (reference sequence). The V end was cut by 0 bases, the J end by 3 bases, with 13 bases between. V is TRBV5-4 and J is TRBJ2-7; no clear D. The sequencing used peripheral blood, collected 28 days after the second AZD1222 dose. The TCR sequence derives from an adult who received the AZD1222 COVID-19 vaccine. Here the CDR3 reads CASSLGSLDYYEQYF. The CDR3 DNA is TGTGCCAGCAGCTTGGGTTCCCTGGATTACTACGAGCAGTACTTC.